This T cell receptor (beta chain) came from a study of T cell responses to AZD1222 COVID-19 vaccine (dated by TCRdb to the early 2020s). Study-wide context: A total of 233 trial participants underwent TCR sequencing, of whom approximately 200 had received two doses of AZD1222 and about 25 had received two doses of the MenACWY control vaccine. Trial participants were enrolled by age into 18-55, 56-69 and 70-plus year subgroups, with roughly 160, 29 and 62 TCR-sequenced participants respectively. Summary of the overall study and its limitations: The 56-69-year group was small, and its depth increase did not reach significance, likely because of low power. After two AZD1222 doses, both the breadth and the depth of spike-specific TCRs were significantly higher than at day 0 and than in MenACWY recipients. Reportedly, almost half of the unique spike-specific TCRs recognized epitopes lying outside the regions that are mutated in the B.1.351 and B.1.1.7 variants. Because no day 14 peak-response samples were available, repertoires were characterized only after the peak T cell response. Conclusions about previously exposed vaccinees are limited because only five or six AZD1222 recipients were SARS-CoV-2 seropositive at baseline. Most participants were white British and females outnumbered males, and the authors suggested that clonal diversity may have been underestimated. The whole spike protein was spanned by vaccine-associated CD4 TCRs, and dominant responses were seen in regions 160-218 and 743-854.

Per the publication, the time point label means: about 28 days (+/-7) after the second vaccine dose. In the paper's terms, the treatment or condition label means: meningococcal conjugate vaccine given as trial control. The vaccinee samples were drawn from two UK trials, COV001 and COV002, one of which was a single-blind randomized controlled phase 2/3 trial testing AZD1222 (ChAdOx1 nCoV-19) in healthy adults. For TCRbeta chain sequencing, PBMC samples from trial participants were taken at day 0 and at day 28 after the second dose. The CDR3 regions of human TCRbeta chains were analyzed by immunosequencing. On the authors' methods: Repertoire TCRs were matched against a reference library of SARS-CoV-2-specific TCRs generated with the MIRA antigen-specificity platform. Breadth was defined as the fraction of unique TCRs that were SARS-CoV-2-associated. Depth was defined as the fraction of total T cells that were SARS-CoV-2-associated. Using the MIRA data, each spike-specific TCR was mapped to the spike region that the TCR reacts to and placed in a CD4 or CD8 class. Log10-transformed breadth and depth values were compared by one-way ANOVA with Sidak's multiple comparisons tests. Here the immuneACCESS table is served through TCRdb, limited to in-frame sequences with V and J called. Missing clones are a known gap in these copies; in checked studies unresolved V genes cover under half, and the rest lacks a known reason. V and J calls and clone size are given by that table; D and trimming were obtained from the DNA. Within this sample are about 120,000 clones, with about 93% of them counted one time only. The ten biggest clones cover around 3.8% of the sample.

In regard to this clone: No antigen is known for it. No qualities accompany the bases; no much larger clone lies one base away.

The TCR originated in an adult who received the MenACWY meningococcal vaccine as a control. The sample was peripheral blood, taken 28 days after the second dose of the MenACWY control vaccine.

CDR3 sequence: CASSAIKTGGNTGELFF. The DNA is as follows: TGTGCCAGCAGCGCAATAAAGACAGGGGGAAACACCGGGGAGCTGTTTTTT. Recombination linked TRBV9 to TRBJ2-2, and 9 bases in between align with TRBD1. The germline V gene specifies SGDLS as CDR1 and YYNGEE as CDR2. The cysteine opens and the phenylalanine closes a CDR3 of 17 amino acids. The CDR3 DNA has 51 bases and is translated from base 1. V and J are trimmed by 3 bases and 2 bases, and the gene matches miss 8 bases of the junction.